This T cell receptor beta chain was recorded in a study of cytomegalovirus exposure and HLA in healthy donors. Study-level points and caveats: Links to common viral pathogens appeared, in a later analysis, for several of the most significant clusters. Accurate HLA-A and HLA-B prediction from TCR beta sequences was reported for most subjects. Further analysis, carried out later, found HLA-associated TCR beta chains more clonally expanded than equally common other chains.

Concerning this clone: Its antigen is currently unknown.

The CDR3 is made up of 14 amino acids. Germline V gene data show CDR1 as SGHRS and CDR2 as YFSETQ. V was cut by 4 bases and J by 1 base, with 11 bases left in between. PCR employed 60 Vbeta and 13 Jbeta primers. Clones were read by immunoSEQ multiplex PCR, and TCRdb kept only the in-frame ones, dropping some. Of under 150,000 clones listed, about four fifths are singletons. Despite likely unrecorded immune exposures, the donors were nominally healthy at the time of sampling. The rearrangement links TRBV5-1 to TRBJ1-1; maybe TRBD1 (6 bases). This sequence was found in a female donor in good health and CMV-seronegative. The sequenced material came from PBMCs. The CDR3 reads CASSILQGNTEAFF. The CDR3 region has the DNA TGCGCCAGCAGCATATTACAGGGGAACACTGAAGCTTTCTTT. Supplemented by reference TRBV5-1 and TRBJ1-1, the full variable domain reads KAGVTQTPRYLIKTRGQQVTLSCSPISGHRSVSWYQQTPGQGLQFLFEYFSETQRNKGNFPGRFSGRQFSNSRSEMNVSTLELGDSALYLCASSILQGNTEAFFGQGTRLTVV.